The rows below give T cell receptor beta chains drawn from one sample of a study of blood T cell repertoires in COVID-19. Clones were read by immunoSEQ multiplex PCR, and TCRdb kept only the in-frame ones, dropping some. The sample shows around 130,000 clones, around nine tenths of them seen only once. The material sequenced was peripheral blood. The receptors stem from a woman between 45 and 65 years old with acute or convalescent COVID-19. The CDR3 runs from the conserved cysteine through the conserved F or W. Each record gives: J gene, V gene, clone size, D gene, CDR3 DNA, CDR3 protein. A D gene is named only where the DNA matches it firmly. A row's size may be missing; if present it is once, few, many or a size class.

j_gene: TRBJ1-2
v_gene: TRBV19
abundance: .
d_gene: .
CDR3nt: TGTGCCAGTAAGCCCTCACAGGGCTCCTATGGCTACACCTTC
CDR3aa: CASKPSQGSYGYTF

j_gene: TRBJ2-1
v_gene: TRBV7-2
abundance: once
d_gene: .
CDR3nt: TGTGCCAGCAGCTTAGAACTTCTCCGGGTTGAGCAGTTCTTC
CDR3aa: CASSLELLRVEQFF

j_gene: TRBJ1-5
v_gene: TRBV6-5
abundance: .
d_gene: .
CDR3nt: TGTGCCAGCAGTTCCGAAGGGACAAGGCAGCCCCAGCATTTT
CDR3aa: CASSSEGTRQPQHF

j_gene: TRBJ1-4
v_gene: TRBV2
abundance: .
d_gene: TRBD1
CDR3nt: TGTGCCAGCAGTCTTTCTCCAGGGGGCACGGATGAAAAACTGTTTTTT
CDR3aa: CASSLSPGGTDEKLFF

j_gene: TRBJ1-4
v_gene: TRBV30
abundance: few
d_gene: TRBD1
CDR3nt: TGTGCCTTAACTGGGCCAGGGGGGAGTTGGACTAATGAAAAACTGTTTTTT
CDR3aa: CALTGPGGSWTNEKLFF

j_gene: TRBJ1-2
v_gene: TRBV6-2/TRBV6-3
abundance: .
d_gene: .
CDR3nt: TGTGCCAGCAGTCGGCTAGGGGCGAGCTATGGCTACACCTTC
CDR3aa: CASSRLGASYGYTF

j_gene: TRBJ1-4
v_gene: TRBV7-9
abundance: .
d_gene: .
CDR3nt: TGTGCCAGCAGCTTACCGGGCAGGGAGGAAGAAAAACTGTTTTTT
CDR3aa: CASSLPGREEEKLFF

j_gene: TRBJ1-2
v_gene: TRBV5-6
abundance: .
d_gene: .
CDR3nt: TGTGCCAGCAGCCAGGGCGTTTATGGCTACACCTTC
CDR3aa: CASSQGVYGYTF

j_gene: TRBJ2-2
v_gene: TRBV7-2
abundance: once
d_gene: .
CDR3nt: TGTGCCAGCAGCTCCTACCCAAATCCCACCGGGGAGCTGTTTTTT
CDR3aa: CASSSYPNPTGELFF

j_gene: TRBJ2-7
v_gene: TRBV4-1
abundance: .
d_gene: .
CDR3nt: TGCGCCAGCAGCCAAGGGCCCAACCCCTACGAGCAGTACTTC
CDR3aa: CASSQGPNPYEQYF

j_gene: TRBJ1-2
v_gene: TRBV15
abundance: .
d_gene: TRBD1
CDR3nt: TGTGCCACCAGCAGAGATGTATGGGGACAGGGGGCGGAGAACTATGGCTACACCTTC
CDR3aa: CATSRDVWGQGAENYGYTF

j_gene: TRBJ1-1
v_gene: TRBV6-5
abundance: .
d_gene: .
CDR3nt: TGTGCCAGCAGGACCCTTTCCGGGAGGGGAGCTTTCTTT
CDR3aa: CASRTLSGRGAFF

j_gene: TRBJ1-3
v_gene: TRBV5-6
abundance: .
d_gene: .
CDR3nt: TGTGCCAGCAGCTTGGGCGCAGGGCCCTGGTTAGAAGGAAACACCATATATTTT
CDR3aa: CASSLGAGPWLEGNTIYF

j_gene: TRBJ1-2
v_gene: TRBV14
abundance: .
d_gene: .
CDR3nt: TGTGCCAGCAGCCAAGAGAGGGCCTATGGCTACACCTTC
CDR3aa: CASSQERAYGYTF

j_gene: TRBJ2-1
v_gene: TRBV18
abundance: .
d_gene: .
CDR3nt: TGTGCCAGCTCCCCGGAGGTACAGCAGTTCTTC
CDR3aa: CASSPEVQQFF

j_gene: TRBJ1-1
v_gene: TRBV5-1
abundance: .
d_gene: .
CDR3nt: TGCGCCAGCAGCTTGGGGGTCCGAGCGGGCACTGAAGCTTTCTTT
CDR3aa: CASSLGVRAGTEAFF

j_gene: TRBJ1-2
v_gene: TRBV10-3
abundance: .
d_gene: TRBD1
CDR3nt: TGTGCCACCCTTCAGACGGGACAGGGGGCTTTGGGCTACACCTTC
CDR3aa: CATLQTGQGALGYTF

j_gene: TRBJ1-3
v_gene: TRBV4-1
abundance: .
d_gene: .
CDR3nt: TGCGCCAGCAGCCAAGCAGGGACTGGAAACACCATATATTTT
CDR3aa: CASSQAGTGNTIYF